This TCR beta chain was sequenced during a study of response to subunit inactivated influenza vaccine. Study-level points and caveats: Only a handful of new T cells, the authors suggested, are recruited with each seasonal influenza vaccination.

Trimming removed 2 bases from V and 2 bases from J, with 9 bases in between. Germline V lookup: CDR1 MNHEY, CDR2 SVGAGI. This CDR3 spans 14 amino acids. TCRdb analysed the RT-PCR reads with MiXCR anew, one entry per CDR3 protein. The data show about 530,000 distinct CDR3 sequences, with over 10% seen just once and roughly 13% held by the top ten. As to this clonotype: The antigen is undetermined.

The chain recombines TRBV6-5 with TRBJ1-2, with D uncertain. This specimen consisted of PBMCs from blood, obtained about 6 weeks after vaccination. This clonotype was obtained from a man over 45 who received an inactivated influenza vaccine. The chain's CDR3 is CASSYAAGNYGYTF. In DNA form, the CDR3 reads TGTGCCAGCAGTTACGCCGCAGGAAACTATGGCTACACCTTC.